This TCR beta chain came from a study of T-cell memory formation after mild COVID-19. This clonotype was seen a handful of times. The CDR3 totals 15 residues. The germline V gene encodes CDR1 SGHTA and CDR2 FQGTGA. The V and J ends lost 5 bases and 9 bases respectively, with 17 bases between them. MiXCR, run by TCRdb on the 5' RACE reads, gives a single entry per CDR3 protein. This sample has some 300,000 distinct CDR3 sequences, with more than 20% found just once. Sample: PBMCs or a T cell subset sorted from them (not recorded which). The genes are TRBV7-3 and TRBJ1-6; D might be TRBD1 (6 bases). The source of this sequence is a young man who had mild COVID-19 (a few samples of this study predate the infection). Cell type and time point are not known. The CDR3 DNA follows: TGTGCCAGCAGCCCGAGCGGGGGGCGAGGTTCACCCCTCCACTTT. Translated, it gives CASSPSGGRGSPLHF. The full variable domain, rest sourced from reference TRBV7-3 and TRBJ1-6, is GAGVSQTPSNKVTEKGKYVELRCDPISGHTALYWYRQSLGQGPEFLIYFQGTGAADDSGLPNDRFFAVRPEGSVSTLKIQRTERGDSAVYLCASSPSGGRGSPLHFGNGTRLTVT.